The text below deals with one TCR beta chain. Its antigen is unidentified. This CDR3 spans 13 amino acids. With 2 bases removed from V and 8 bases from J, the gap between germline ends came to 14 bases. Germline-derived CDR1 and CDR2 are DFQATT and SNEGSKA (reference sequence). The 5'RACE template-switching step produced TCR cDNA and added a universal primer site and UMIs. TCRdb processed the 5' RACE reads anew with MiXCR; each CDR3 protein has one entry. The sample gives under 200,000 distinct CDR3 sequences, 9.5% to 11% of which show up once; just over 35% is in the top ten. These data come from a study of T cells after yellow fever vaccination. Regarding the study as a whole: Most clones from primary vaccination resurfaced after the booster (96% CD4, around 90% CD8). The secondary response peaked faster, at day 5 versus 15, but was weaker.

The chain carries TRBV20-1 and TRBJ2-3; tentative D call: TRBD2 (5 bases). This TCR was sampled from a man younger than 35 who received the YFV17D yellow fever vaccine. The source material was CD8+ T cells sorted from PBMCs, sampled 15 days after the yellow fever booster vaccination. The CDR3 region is CSARSGVEGTQYF. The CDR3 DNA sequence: TGCAGTGCTAGATCCGGGGTAGAGGGTACGCAGTATTTT.